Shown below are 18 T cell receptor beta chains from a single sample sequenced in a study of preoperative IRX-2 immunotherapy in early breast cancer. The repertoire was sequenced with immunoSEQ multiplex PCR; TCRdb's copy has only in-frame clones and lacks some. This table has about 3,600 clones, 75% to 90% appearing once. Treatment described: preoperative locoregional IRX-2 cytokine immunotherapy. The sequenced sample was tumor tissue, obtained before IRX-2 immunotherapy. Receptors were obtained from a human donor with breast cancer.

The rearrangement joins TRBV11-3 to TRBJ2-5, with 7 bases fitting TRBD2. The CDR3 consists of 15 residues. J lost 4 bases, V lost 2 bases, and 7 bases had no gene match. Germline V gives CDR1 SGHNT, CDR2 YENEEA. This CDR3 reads CASSLPGGPAETQYF. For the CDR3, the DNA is TGTGCCAGCAGCTTACCGGGAGGCCCCGCAGAGACCCAGTACTTC.

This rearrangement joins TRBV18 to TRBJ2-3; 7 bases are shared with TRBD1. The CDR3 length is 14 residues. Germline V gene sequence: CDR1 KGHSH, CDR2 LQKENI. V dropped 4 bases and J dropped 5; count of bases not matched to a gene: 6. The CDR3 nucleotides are TGTGCCAGCTCACAGGAGACAGGGAAAGATACGCAGTATTTT. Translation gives CASSQETGKDTQYF.

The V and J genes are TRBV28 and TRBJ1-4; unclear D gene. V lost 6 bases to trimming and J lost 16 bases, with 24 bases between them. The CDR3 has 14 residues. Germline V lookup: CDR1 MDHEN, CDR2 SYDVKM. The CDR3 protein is CASSTSATGVYRFF. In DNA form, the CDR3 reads TGTGCCAGCAGCACCTCGGCGACGGGCGTCTATCGGTTTTTT.

CDR3: CSVAPYDMNTEAFF. The DNA of the CDR3 is TGCAGCGTTGCTCCTTATGACATGAACACTGAAGCTTTCTTT. The rearrangement uses TRBV29-1 and TRBJ1-1, with unresolved D. Trimming removed 4 bases from V and 0 bases from J, with 12 bases in between. CDR3 length: 14 amino acids. CDR1 SQVTM and CDR2 ANQGSEA come from the germline V gene.

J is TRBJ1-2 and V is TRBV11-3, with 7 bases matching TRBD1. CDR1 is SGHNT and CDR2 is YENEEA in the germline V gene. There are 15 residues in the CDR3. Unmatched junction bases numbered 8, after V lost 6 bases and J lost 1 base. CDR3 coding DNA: TGTGCCAGCAGGGGCACAGGGGTAGTTAACTATGGCTACACCTTC. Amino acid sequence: CASRGTGVVNYGYTF.

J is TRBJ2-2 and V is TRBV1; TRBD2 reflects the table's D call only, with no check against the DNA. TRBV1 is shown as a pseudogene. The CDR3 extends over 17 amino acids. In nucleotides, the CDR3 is TGCGCCAGCAGCCACCTACTAGCGGGAGACCTCGGCGGGGAGCTGTTTTTT. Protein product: CASSHLLAGDLGGELFF.

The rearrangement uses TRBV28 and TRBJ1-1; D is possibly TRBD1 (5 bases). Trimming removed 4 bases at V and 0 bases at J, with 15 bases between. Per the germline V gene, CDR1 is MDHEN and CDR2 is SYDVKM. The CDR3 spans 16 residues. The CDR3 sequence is CASSYPTDSMNTEAFF. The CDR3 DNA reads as TGTGCCAGCAGTTATCCGACAGATTCCATGAACACTGAAGCTTTCTTT.

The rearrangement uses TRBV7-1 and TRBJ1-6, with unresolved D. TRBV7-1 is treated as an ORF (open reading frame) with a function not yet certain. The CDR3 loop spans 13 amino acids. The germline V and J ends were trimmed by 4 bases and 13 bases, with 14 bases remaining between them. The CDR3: CASSLDSARPLHF. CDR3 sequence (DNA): TGTGCCAGCAGCTTAGATTCGGCGAGGCCCCTCCACTTT.

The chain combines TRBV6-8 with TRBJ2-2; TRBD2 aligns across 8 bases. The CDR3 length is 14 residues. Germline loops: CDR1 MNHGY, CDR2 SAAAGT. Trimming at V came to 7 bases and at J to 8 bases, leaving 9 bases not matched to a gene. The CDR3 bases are TGTGCCAGCAACGAGGTAGCGGGATTGGGGGAGCTGTTTTTT. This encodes CASNEVAGLGELFF.

DNA of the CDR3: TGTGCCAGCTCAGGAACGACAGGGATGAACACTGAAGCTTTCTTT. Its protein product is CASSGTTGMNTEAFF. The chain carries TRBV18 and TRBJ1-1, with 7 bases fitting TRBD1. Germline assignment: CDR1 KGHSH and CDR2 LQKENI. CDR3 length: 15 residues. Trimming at V came to 5 bases and at J to 0 bases, leaving 6 bases not matched to a gene. The entire variable domain, with the rest obtained from reference TRBV18 and TRBJ1-1, is as follows: NAGVMQNPRHLVRRRGQEARLRCSPMKGHSHVYWYRQLPEEGLKFMVYLQKENIIDESGMPKERFSAEFPKEGPSILRIQQVVRGDSAAYFCASSGTTGMNTEAFFGQGTRLTVV.

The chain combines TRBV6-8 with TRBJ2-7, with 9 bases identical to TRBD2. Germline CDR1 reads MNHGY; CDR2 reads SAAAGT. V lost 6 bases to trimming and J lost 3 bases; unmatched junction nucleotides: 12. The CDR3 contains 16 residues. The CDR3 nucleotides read TGTGCCAGCAGGAAGGAGGGGCTAGCGGGACTCTACGAGCAGTACTTC. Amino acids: CASRKEGLAGLYEQYF.

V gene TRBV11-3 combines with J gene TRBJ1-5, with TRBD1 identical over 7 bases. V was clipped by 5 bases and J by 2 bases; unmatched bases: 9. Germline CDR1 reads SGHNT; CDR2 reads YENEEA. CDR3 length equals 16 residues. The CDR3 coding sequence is TGTGCCAGCAGCAAAACCACAGGGGAGGGCAATCAGCCCCAGCATTTT. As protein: CASSKTTGEGNQPQHF.

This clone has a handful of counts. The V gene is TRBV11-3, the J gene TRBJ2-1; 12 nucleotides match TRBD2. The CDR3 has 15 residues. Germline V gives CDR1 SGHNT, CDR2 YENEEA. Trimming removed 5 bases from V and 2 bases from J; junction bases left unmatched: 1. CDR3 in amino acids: CASSRTSGTYNEQFF. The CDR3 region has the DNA TGTGCCAGCAGCAGGACTAGCGGGACCTACAATGAGCAGTTCTTC. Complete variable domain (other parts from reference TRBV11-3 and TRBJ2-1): EAGVVQSPRYKIIEKKQPVAFWCNPISGHNTLYWYLQNLGQGPELLIRYENEEAVDDSQLPKDRFSAERLKGVDSTLKIQPAELGDSAVYLCASSRTSGTYNEQFFGPGTRLTVL.

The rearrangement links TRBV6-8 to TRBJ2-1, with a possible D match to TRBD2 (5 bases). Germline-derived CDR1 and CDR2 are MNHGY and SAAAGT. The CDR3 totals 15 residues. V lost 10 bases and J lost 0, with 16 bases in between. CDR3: CAIKDPADSYNEQFF. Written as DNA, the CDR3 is TGTGCCATCAAGGATCCAGCGGACTCCTACAATGAGCAGTTCTTC.

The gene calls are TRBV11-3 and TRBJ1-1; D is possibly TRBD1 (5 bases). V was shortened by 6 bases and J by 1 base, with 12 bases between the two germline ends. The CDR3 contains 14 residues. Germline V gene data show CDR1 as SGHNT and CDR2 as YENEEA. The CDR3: CASSRDPSNTEAFF. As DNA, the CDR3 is TGTGCCAGCAGTCGGGACCCCTCGAACACTGAAGCTTTCTTT. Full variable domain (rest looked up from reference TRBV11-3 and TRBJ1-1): EAGVVQSPRYKIIEKKQPVAFWCNPISGHNTLYWYLQNLGQGPELLIRYENEEAVDDSQLPKDRFSAERLKGVDSTLKIQPAELGDSAVYLCASSRDPSNTEAFFGQGTRLTVV.

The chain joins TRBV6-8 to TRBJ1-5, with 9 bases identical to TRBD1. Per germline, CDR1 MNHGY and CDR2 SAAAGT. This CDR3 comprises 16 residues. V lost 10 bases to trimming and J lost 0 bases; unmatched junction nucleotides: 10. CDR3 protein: CAIGGQGAYSNQPQHF. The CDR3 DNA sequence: TGTGCCATCGGGGGACAGGGCGCTTATAGCAATCAGCCCCAGCATTTT.

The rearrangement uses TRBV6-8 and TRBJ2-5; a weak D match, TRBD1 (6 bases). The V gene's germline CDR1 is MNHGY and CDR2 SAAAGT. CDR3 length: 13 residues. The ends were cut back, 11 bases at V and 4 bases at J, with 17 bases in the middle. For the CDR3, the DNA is TGTGCCCGGTCCCAGGGGTTTGGAGAGACCCAGTACTTC. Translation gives CARSQGFGETQYF.

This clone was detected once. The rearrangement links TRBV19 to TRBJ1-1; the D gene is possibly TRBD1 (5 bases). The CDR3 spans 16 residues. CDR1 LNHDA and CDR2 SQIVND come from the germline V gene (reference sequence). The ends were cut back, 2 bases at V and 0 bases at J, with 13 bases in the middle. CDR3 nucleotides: TGTGCCAGTAGTATACATCGACAGCCAATGAACACTGAAGCTTTCTTT. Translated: CASSIHRQPMNTEAFF.